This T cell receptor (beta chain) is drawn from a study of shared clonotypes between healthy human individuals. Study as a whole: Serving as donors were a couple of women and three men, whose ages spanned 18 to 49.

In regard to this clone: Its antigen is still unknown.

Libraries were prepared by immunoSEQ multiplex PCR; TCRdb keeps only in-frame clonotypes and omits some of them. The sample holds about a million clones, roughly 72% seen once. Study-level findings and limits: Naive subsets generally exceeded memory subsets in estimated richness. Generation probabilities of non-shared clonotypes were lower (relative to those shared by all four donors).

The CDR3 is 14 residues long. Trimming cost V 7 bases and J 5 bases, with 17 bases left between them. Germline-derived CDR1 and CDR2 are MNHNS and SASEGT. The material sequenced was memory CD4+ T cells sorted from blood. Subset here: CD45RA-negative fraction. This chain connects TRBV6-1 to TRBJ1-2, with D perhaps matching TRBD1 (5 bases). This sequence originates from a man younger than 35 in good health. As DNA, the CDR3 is TGTGCCAGCACGTGGGCAGGGCATGAATATGGCTACACCTTC. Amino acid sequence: CASTWAGHEYGYTF.